Listed below are T cell receptor beta chains from one sample, sequenced in a study of T cells in Graves' hyperthyroidism and ophthalmopathy. TCRdb redid the calling of the multiplex PCR reads with MiXCR, one entry per CDR3 protein. The top ten hold 15% to 20% of the sample, which has hundreds of thousands of distinct CDR3 sequences, approximately 18% seen once. Sequencing was carried out using blood. The receptors derive from a woman between 50 and 59 years old with Graves' hyperthyroidism that later progressed to Graves' ophthalmopathy. Both conserved end residues are part of each CDR3. D genes are given only for firm matches. Expanded clones get a size class; other rows say once, few or many, or leave the size out.

v_call,clone_size,j_call,d_call,cdr3_aa,cdr3_nt
TRBV3-1,few,TRBJ1-3,TRBD1,CASSTEGTVSGNTIYF,TGTGCCAGCAGCACAGAGGGGACAGTCTCTGGAAACACCATATATTTT
TRBV7-9,few,TRBJ1-1,TRBD1,CASSLGYGTGDTEAFF,TGTGCCAGCAGCTTAGGGTACGGGACAGGGGACACTGAAGCTTTCTTT
TRBV6-2/TRBV6-3,many,TRBJ2-5,-,CARNLTGQSQNQETQYF,TGTGCCAGAAATTTAACGGGACAATCCCAAAATCAAGAGACCCAGTACTTC
TRBV2,few,TRBJ2-2,-,CASRTDYTRELFF,TGTGCCAGCAGGACAGACTACACCAGGGAGCTGTTTTTT
TRBV7-9,many,TRBJ2-5,-,CASSINPGTQETQYF,TGTGCCAGCAGCATTAATCCGGGGACACAAGAGACCCAGTACTTC
TRBV7-9,-,TRBJ1-1,-,CASNLLGLNTEAFF,TGTGCCAGCAACCTTCTAGGGTTGAACACTGAAGCTTTCTTT
TRBV12-3/TRBV12-4,few,TRBJ2-1,-,CASSLKNNEQFF,TGTGCCAGCAGTTTGAAGAACAATGAGCAGTTCTTC
TRBV4-2,few,TRBJ1-1,-,CASSQDGVVEAFF,TGTGCCAGCAGCCAAGACGGTGTGGTTGAAGCTTTCTTT
TRBV29-1,-,TRBJ2-5,TRBD1,CSVVGDRVGETQYF,TGCAGCGTTGTAGGGGACAGGGTGGGGGAGACCCAGTACTTC
TRBV20-1,-,TRBJ2-5,-,CSTGTLGETQYF,TGCAGTACGGGGACGTTAGGGGAGACCCAGTACTTC
TRBV5-5,few,TRBJ2-2,TRBD1,CASSLGQGHLTGELFF,TGTGCCAGCAGCTTGGGACAGGGTCACCTCACCGGGGAGCTGTTTTTT
TRBV7-2,many,TRBJ1-5,-,CASSPMDRFNQPQHF,TGTGCCAGCAGCCCCATGGACAGATTCAATCAGCCCCAGCATTTT
TRBV29-1,-,TRBJ2-2,-,CSVASTGARTGELFF,TGCAGCGTTGCATCTACCGGGGCGCGCACCGGGGAGCTGTTTTTT
TRBV7-9,few,TRBJ1-5,TRBD1,CASSMRGQGQPQHF,TGTGCCAGCAGCATGAGGGGGCAGGGTCAGCCCCAGCATTTT
TRBV2,many,TRBJ2-5,-,CASPMGGQQETQYF,TGTGCCAGCCCGATGGGGGGGCAGCAAGAGACCCAGTACTTC
TRBV7-9,many,TRBJ2-1,TRBD1,CASSPGQDQTPNNEQFF,TGTGCCAGCAGCCCCGGACAGGATCAGACCCCGAACAATGAGCAGTTCTTC
TRBV6-2/TRBV6-3,few,TRBJ1-2,TRBD1,CASNGRTGGRRSYGYTF,TGTGCCAGCAACGGAAGGACAGGGGGGCGAAGATCATATGGCTACACCTTC
TRBV19,few,TRBJ1-1,-,CASKYGDSSRTEAFF,TGTGCCAGTAAGTATGGAGACAGTTCAAGGACTGAAGCTTTCTTT
TRBV19,-,TRBJ2-7,-,CASSPSLGRRRYEQYF,TGTGCCAGTAGTCCCTCGTTGGGTAGGCGCCGCTACGAGCAGTACTTC
TRBV12-5,-,TRBJ2-2,TRBD1,CASGLVQGDAGELFF,TGTGCTAGTGGTTTGGTACAGGGGGATGCCGGGGAGCTGTTTTTT
TRBV18,many,TRBJ1-1,-,CASSPRRSGDTEAFF,TGTGCCAGCTCCCCCCGAAGGTCAGGGGACACTGAAGCTTTCTTT
TRBV7-8,-,TRBJ2-7,TRBD1,CASSSPGQGRKEQYF,TGTGCCAGCAGCTCTCCGGGACAGGGGAGGAAAGAGCAGTACTTC
TRBV3-1,few,TRBJ1-4,-,CASSSGLMGEKLFF,TGTGCCAGCAGCTCGGGCCTGATGGGGGAAAAACTGTTTTTT
TRBV10-3,few,TRBJ2-5,TRBD2,CAIRGSGGVRETQYF,TGTGCCATCAGGGGCTCGGGGGGGGTGAGAGAGACCCAGTACTTC
TRBV27,few,TRBJ1-1,TRBD1,CASSLLTGGSYTEAFF,TGTGCCAGCAGTTTATTAACAGGGGGGAGCTACACTGAAGCTTTCTTT
TRBV10-3,few,TRBJ1-2,-,CAISNRQDFYGYTF,TGTGCCATCAGTAACCGGCAGGACTTTTATGGCTACACCTTC
TRBV20-1,-,TRBJ2-6,-,CSALSGANVLTF,TGCAGTGCCCTCTCTGGGGCCAACGTCCTGACTTTC
TRBV3-1,few,TRBJ1-2,-,CASSQLTGLKVYTF,TGTGCCAGCAGCCAACTAACAGGGCTAAAGGTCTACACCTTC
TRBV19,once,TRBJ1-2,TRBD1,CASSIGTGTILNYGYTF,TGTGCCAGTAGTATCGGGACAGGAACTATTCTCAACTATGGCTACACCTTC
TRBV7-2,many,TRBJ2-1,TRBD1,CASSGGQINEQFF,TGTGCCAGCAGTGGGGGACAGATCAATGAGCAGTTCTTC
TRBV2,few,TRBJ2-5,-,CASGEWETQYF,TGTGCCAGCGGAGAATGGGAGACCCAGTACTTC
TRBV7-2,many,TRBJ1-5,TRBD1,CASSLGTGTGANQPQHF,TGTGCCAGCAGCTTAGGGACCGGGACAGGGGCCAATCAGCCCCAGCATTTT
TRBV7-2,-,TRBJ1-2,-,CASSPRYYGYTF,TGTGCCAGCAGCCCTCGGTACTATGGCTACACCTTC